What follows are 4 T cell receptor beta chains derived from one specimen sequenced in a study of beta chain features in type 1 diabetes. No antigens are known for them. Whole-study findings and limits: TCRB CDR3 length was moderately but significantly reduced in all four CD4+ subsets of Type 1 diabetes patients.

Since all of the isolated RNA was reverse transcribed, expressed TCRB transcripts were what got sequenced. This table comes from immunoSEQ multiplex PCR, and its TCRdb copy is limited to in-frame clones, with some not included. Altogether some 350,000 clones are present, approximately 12% being singletons, with the ten largest covering roughly 0.016%. Sequenced material: naive CD4+ T cells from blood. These TCRs come from a young woman with type 1 diabetes.

This clone showed up just a few times. This chain joins TRBV11-2 and TRBJ2-3; 8 nucleotides agree with TRBD1. The length of the CDR3 is 12 residues. Germline V lookup: CDR1 SGHAT, CDR2 FQNNGV. The V and J ends lost 5 bases and 6 bases, in that order; junction bases with no gene match: 1. CDR3 in DNA: TGTGCCAGCAGCCGGGACAGGGATACGCAGTATTTT. Amino acid sequence: CASSRDRDTQYF. Combining the CDR3 with reference TRBV11-2 and TRBJ2-3 gives the whole variable domain EAGVAQSPRYKIIEKRQSVAFWCNPISGHATLYWYQQILGQGPKLLIQFQNNGVVDDSQLPKDRFSAERLKGVDSTLKIQPAKLEDSAVYLCASSRDRDTQYFGPGTRLTVL.

This chain uses TRBV7-2 with TRBJ1-2; TRBD1 is a possible D gene (5 bases). CDR1 and CDR2 (germline): SGHTA, FQGNSA. The length of the CDR3 is 13 residues. V dropped 0 bases and J dropped 8 bases, with 10 bases sitting between them. The CDR3 protein is CASSLAKGVGYTF. CDR3 coding DNA: TGTGCCAGCAGCTTAGCGAAAGGGGTCGGCTACACCTTC.

The gene calls are TRBV2 and TRBJ2-1, with D tentatively TRBD2 (6 bases). The V gene lost 8 bases and the J gene lost 4 bases, with 12 bases spanning the gap. The CDR3 length is 13 residues. Per germline, CDR1 SNHLY and CDR2 FYNNEI. CDR3 DNA sequence: TGTGCCAGCTCGGCGGGATTATACAATGAGCAGTTCTTC. Its protein product is CASSAGLYNEQFF.

This clone occurred a few times. This sequence joins TRBV2 and TRBJ2-7, with 10 nucleotides matching TRBD2. This CDR3 has 12 amino acids. Germline V gives CDR1 SNHLY, CDR2 FYNNEI. The junction had 1 base not matched to a gene; V was cut back by 6 bases and J by 5 bases. The CDR3 protein is CASRLAGNEQYF. CDR3 DNA: TGTGCCAGCAGACTAGCGGGAAACGAGCAGTACTTC. Based on the CDR3 plus reference TRBV2 and TRBJ2-7, the full variable domain is EPEVTQTPSHQVTQMGQEVILRCVPISNHLYFYWYRQILGQKVEFLVSFYNNEISEKSEIFDDQFSVERPDGSNFTLKIRSTKLEDSAMYFCASRLAGNEQYFGPGTRLTVT.